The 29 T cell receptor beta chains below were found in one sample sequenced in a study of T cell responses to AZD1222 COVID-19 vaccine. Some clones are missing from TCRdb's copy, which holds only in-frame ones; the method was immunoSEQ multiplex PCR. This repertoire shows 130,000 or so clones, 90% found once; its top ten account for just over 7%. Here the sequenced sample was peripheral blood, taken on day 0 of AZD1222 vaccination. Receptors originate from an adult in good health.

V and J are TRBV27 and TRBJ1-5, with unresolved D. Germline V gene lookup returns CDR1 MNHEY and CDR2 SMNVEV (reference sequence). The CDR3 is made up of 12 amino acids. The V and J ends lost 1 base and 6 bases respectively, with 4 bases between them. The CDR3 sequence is CASSLFGQPQHF. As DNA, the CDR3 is TGTGCCAGCAGTTTATTTGGTCAGCCCCAGCATTTT.

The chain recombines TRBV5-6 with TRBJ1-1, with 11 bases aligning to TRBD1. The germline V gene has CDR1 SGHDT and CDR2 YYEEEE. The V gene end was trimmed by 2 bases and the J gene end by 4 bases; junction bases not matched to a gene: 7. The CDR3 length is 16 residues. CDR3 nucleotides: TGTGCCAGCAGCTTCGGGACAGGGGGAAGGGGCACTGAAGCTTTCTTT. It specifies CASSFGTGGRGTEAFF. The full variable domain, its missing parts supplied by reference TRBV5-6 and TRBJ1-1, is DAGVTQSPTHLIKTRGQQVTLRCSPKSGHDTVSWYQQALGQGPQFIFQYYEEEERQRGNFPDRFSGHQFPNYSSELNVNALLLGDSALYLCASSFGTGGRGTEAFFGQGTRLTVV.

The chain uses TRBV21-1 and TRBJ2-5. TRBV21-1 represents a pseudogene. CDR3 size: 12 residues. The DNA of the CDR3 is TGTGCCAGCAGCAAACATGGGGAGACCCAGTACTTC. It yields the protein CASSKHGETQYF.

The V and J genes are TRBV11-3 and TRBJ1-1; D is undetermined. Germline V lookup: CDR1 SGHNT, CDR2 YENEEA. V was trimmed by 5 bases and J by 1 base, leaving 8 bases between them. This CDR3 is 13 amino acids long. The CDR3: CASSPGGNTEAFF. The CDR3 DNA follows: TGTGCCAGCAGCCCCGGAGGGAACACTGAAGCTTTCTTT.

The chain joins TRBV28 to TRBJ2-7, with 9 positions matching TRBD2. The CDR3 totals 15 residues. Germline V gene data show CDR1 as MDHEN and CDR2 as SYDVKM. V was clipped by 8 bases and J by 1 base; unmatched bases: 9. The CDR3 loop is CASLIRAGGSYEQYF. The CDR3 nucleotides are TGTGCCAGCTTAATCCGGGCGGGGGGGTCCTACGAGCAGTACTTC. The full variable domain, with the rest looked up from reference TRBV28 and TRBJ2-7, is DVKVTQSSRYLVKRTGEKVFLECVQDMDHENMFWYRQDPGLGLRLIYFSYDVKMKEKGDIPEGYSVSREKKERFSLILESASTNQTSMYLCASLIRAGGSYEQYFGPGTRLTVT.

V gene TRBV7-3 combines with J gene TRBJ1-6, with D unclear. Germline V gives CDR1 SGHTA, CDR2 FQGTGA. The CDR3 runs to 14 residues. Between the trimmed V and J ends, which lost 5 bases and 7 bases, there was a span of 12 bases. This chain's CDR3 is CASSPGEPNSPLHF. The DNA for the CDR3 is TGTGCCAGCAGCCCTGGGGAACCGAATTCACCCCTCCACTTT. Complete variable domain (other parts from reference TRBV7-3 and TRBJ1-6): GAGVSQTPSNKVTEKGKYVELRCDPISGHTALYWYRQSLGQGPEFLIYFQGTGAADDSGLPNDRFFAVRPEGSVSTLKIQRTERGDSAVYLCASSPGEPNSPLHFGNGTRLTVT.

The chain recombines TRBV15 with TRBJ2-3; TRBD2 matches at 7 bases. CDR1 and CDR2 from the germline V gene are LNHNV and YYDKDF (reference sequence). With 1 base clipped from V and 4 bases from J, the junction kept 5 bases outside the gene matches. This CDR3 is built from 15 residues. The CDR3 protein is CATSRGGSGSDTQYF. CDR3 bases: TGTGCCACCAGCAGAGGCGGGAGCGGGTCAGATACGCAGTATTTT.

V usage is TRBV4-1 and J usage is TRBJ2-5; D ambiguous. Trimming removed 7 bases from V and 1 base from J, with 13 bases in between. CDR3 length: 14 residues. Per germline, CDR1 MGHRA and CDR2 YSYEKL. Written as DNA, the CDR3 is TGCGCCAGCACCCTAGAGGCGACCCAAGAGACCCAGTACTTC. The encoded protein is CASTLEATQETQYF.

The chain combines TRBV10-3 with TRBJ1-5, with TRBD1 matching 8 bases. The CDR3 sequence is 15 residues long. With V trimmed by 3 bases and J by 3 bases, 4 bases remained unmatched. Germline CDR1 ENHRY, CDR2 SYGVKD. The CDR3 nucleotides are TGTGCCATCAGTGACCCGGACAGGGACAATCAGCCCCAGCATTTT. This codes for CAISDPDRDNQPQHF.

In DNA form, the CDR3 reads TGTGCCAGCAGCTTAGCACAGAAGAACACTGAAGCTTTCTTT. As protein: CASSLAQKNTEAFF. V usage is TRBV7-2 and J usage is TRBJ1-1; D remains unclear. The germline CDR1 and CDR2 sequences are SGHTA and FQGNSA. The germline V and J ends were trimmed by 0 bases and 1 base, with 6 bases remaining between them. This CDR3 is built from 14 residues.

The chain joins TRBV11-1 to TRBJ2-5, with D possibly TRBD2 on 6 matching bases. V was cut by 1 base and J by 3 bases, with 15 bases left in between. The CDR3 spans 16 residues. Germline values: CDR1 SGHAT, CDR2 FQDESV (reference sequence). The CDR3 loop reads CASSLDLDGGKETQYF. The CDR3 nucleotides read TGTGCCAGCAGCTTAGATCTCGACGGGGGAAAAGAGACCCAGTACTTC. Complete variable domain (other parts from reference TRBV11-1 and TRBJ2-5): EAEVAQSPRYKITEKSQAVAFWCDPISGHATLYWYRQILGQGPELLVQFQDESVVDDSQLPKDRFSAERLKGVDSTLKIQPAELGDSAMYLCASSLDLDGGKETQYFGPGTRLLVL.

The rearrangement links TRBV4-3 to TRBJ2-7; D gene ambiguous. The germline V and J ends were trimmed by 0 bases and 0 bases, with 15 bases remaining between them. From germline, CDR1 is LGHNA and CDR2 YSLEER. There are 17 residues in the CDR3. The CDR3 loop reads CASSQDWRWTGSYEQYF. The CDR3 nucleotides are TGCGCCAGCAGCCAAGATTGGCGCTGGACGGGCTCCTACGAGCAGTACTTC.

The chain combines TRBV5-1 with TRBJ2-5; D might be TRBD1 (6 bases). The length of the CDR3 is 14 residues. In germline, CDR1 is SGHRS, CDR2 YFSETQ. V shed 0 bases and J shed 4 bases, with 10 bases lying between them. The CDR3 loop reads CASSLVDSLETQYF. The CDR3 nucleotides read TGCGCCAGCAGCTTGGTGGACAGTCTAGAGACCCAGTACTTC.

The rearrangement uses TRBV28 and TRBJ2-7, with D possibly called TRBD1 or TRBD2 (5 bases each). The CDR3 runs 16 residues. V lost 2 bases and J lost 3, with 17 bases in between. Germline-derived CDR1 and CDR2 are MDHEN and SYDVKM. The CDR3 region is CASSLGGSGFLYEQYF. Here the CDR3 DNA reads TGTGCCAGCAGTTTAGGGGGATCGGGATTCCTCTACGAGCAGTACTTC.

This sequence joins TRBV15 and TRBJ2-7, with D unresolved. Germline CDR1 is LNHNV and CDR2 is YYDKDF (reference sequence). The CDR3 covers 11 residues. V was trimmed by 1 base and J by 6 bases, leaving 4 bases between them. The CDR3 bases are TGTGCCACCAGCAGAGGGAGCGAGCAGTACTTC. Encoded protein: CATSRGSEQYF.

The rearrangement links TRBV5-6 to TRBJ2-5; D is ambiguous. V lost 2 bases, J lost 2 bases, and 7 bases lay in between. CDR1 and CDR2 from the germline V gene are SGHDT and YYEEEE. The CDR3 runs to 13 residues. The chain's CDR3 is CASSFTLQETQYF. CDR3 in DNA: TGTGCCAGCAGCTTCACATTACAAGAGACCCAGTACTTC.

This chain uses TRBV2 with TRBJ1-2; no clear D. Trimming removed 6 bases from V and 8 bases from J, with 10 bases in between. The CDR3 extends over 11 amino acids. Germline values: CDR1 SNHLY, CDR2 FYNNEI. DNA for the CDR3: TGTGCCAGCAGGATAGACGGCGGCTACACCTTC. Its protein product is CASRIDGGYTF.

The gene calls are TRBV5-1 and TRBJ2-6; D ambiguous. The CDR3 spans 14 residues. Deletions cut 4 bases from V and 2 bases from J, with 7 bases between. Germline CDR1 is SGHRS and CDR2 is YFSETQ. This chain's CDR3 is CASSPVPGANVLTF. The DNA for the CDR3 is TGCGCCAGCAGCCCAGTTCCTGGGGCCAACGTCCTGACTTTC.

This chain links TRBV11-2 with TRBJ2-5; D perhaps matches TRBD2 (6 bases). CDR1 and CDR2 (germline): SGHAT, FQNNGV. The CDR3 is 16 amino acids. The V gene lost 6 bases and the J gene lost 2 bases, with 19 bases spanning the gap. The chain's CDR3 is CASSHFPGDSQETQYF. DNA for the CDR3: TGTGCCAGCAGTCATTTCCCCGGGGACTCGCAAGAGACCCAGTACTTC.

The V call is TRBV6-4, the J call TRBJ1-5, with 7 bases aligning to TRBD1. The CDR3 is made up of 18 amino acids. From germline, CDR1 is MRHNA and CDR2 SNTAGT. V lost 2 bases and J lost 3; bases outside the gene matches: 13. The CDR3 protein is CASSDRDSQWTSNQPQHF. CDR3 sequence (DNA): TGTGCCAGCAGTGACCGGGACAGCCAATGGACCTCCAATCAGCCCCAGCATTTT.

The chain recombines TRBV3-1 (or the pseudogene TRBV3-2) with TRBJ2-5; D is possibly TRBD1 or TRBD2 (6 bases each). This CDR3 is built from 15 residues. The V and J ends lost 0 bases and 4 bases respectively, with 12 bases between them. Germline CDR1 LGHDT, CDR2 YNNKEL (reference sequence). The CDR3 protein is CASSQEGRGGETQYF. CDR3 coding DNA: TGTGCCAGCAGCCAAGAGGGCAGGGGAGGAGAGACCCAGTACTTC.

The CDR3 sequence is CASKVSSGGYTF. In DNA, the CDR3 is TGTGCCAGCAAGGTCAGCTCGGGTGGCTACACCTTC. The chain carries TRBV9 and TRBJ1-2; D remains unclear. V shed 6 bases and J shed 7 bases, with 13 bases lying between them. There are 12 residues in the CDR3. Germline loops: CDR1 SGDLS, CDR2 YYNGEE.

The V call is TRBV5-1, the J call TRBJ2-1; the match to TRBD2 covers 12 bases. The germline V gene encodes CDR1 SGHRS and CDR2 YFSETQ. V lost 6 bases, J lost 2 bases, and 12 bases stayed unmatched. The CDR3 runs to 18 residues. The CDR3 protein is CASTGGGLAGGPYNEQFF. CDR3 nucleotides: TGCGCCAGCACCGGGGGTGGGCTAGCGGGAGGGCCCTACAATGAGCAGTTCTTC. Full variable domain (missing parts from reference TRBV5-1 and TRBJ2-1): KAGVTQTPRYLIKTRGQQVTLSCSPISGHRSVSWYQQTPGQGLQFLFEYFSETQRNKGNFPGRFSGRQFSNSRSEMNVSTLELGDSALYLCASTGGGLAGGPYNEQFFGPGTRLTVL.

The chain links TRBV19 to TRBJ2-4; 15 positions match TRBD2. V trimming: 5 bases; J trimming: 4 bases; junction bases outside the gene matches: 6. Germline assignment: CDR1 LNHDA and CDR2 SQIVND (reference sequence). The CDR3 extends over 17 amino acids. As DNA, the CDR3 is TGTGCCAGTAGTCTCCGGACTAGCGGGAGGGCTAAAAACATTCAGTACTTC. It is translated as CASSLRTSGRAKNIQYF.

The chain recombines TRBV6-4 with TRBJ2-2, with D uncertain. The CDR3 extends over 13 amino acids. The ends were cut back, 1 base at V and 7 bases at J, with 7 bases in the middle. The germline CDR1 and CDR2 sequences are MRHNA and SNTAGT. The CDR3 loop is CASSDFKHGELFF. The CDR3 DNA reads TGTGCCAGCAGTGACTTCAAGCACGGGGAGCTGTTTTTT.

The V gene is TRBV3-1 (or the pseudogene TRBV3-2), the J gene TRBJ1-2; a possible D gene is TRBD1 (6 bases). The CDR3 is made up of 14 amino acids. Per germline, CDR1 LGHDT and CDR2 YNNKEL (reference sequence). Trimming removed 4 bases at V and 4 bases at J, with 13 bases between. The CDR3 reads CASSPRGGLYGYTF. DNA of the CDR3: TGTGCCAGCAGCCCAAGAGGGGGGCTCTATGGCTACACCTTC.

The CDR3 nucleotides are TGTGCCAGTAGTATGAAGGGGAAACTTAGCAATCAGCCCCAGCATTTT. Protein sequence: CASSMKGKLSNQPQHF. The V gene is TRBV19, the J gene TRBJ1-5, with D perhaps matching TRBD1 (5 bases). The CDR3 sequence is 16 residues long. Germline assignment: CDR1 LNHDA and CDR2 SQIVND (reference sequence). V was trimmed by 3 bases and J by 0 bases, leaving 12 bases between them.

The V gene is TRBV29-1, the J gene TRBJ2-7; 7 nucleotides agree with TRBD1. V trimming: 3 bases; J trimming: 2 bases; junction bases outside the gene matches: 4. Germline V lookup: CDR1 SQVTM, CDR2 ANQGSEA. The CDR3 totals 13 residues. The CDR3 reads CSVDGDSTYEQYF. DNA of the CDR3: TGCAGCGTTGACGGGGACAGCACCTACGAGCAGTACTTC.

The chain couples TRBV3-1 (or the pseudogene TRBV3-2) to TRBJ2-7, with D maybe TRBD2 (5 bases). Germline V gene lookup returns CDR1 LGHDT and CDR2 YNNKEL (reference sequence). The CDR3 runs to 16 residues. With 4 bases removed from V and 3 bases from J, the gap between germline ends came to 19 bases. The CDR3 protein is CASSPNPRERLYEQYF. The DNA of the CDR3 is TGTGCCAGCAGCCCGAATCCAAGGGAGCGGCTCTACGAGCAGTACTTC.